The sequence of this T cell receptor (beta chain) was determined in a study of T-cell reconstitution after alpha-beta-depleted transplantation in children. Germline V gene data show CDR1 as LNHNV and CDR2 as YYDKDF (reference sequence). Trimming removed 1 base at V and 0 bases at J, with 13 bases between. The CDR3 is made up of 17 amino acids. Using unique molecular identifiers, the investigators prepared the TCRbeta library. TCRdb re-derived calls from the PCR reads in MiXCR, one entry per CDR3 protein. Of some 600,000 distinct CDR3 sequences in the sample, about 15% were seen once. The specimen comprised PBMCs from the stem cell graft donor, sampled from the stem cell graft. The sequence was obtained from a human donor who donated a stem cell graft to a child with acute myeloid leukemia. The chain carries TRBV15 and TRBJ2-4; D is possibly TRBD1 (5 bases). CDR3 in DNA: TGTGCCACCAGCAGAGCTCCGACAGTGGTAGCCAAAAACATTCAGTACTTC. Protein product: CATSRAPTVVAKNIQYF.